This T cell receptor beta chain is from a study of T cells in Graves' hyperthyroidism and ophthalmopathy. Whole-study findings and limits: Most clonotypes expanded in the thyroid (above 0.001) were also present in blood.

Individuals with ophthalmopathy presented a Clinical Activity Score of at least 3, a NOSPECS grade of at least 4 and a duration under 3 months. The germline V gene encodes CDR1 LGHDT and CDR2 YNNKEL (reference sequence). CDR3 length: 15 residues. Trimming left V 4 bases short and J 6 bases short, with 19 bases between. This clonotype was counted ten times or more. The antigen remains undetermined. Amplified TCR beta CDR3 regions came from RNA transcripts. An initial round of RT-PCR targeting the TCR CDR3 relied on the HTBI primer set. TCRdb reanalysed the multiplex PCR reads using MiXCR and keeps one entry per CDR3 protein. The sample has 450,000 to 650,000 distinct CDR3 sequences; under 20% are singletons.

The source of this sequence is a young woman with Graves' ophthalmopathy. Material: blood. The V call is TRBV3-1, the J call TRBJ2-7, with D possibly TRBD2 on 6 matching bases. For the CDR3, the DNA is TGTGCCAGCAGCCCCCGGGACTCCCGAGCCGGCGAGCAGTACTTC. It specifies CASSPRDSRAGEQYF.